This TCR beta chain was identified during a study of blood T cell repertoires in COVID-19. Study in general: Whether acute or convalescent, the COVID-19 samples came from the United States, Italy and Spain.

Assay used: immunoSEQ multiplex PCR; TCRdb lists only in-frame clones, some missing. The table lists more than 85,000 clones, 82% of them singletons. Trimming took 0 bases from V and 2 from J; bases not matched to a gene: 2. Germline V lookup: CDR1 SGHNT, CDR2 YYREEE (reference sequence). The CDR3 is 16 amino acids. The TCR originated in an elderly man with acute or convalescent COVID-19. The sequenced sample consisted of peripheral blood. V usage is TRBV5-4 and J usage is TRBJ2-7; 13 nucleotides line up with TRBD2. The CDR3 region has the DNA TGTGCCAGCAGCTTGGAGGGACTAGCGGGAACCTACGAGCAGTACTTC. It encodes CASSLEGLAGTYEQYF.